This T cell receptor (beta chain) was recovered during a study of circulating tumor DNA in untreated peripheral T-cell lymphoma. The V end was cut by 6 bases, the J end by 3 bases, with 12 bases between. CDR1 is SGHRS and CDR2 is YFSETQ in the germline V gene. The CDR3 totals 14 residues. Profiled with immunoSEQ multiplex PCR; TCRdb holds only in-frame clones, not every one. The sample contains about 7,000 clones, roughly 80% of which appear only once. This chain uses TRBV5-1 with TRBJ2-2; D possibly matches TRBD1 or TRBD2 (6 bases each). Sequenced: tumor tissue. The TCR originated in a human donor with peripheral T-cell lymphoma. The CDR3 sequence is CASTEGDYTGELFF. The CDR3 DNA reads as TGCGCCAGCACGGAGGGGGATTACACCGGGGAGCTGTTTTTT.